This is a list of T cell receptor beta chains from one sample in a study of blood T cell repertoires in COVID-19. TCRdb keeps only in-frame clones here, not all; method: immunoSEQ multiplex PCR. This table holds some 290,000 clones, roughly 93% found once. The sample comprised PBMCs or T cells enriched from blood (not recorded which). These receptors came from a woman between 40 and 50 years old with acute COVID-19. Both conserved end residues are part of each CDR3. The D gene is left open where the match is weak. Some rows mark clone size as missing; the rest say once, few, many or name a class of expanded clone.

cdr3_aa cdr3_nt d_call j_call clone_size v_call
CASSPDRRGSYEQYF TGTGCCAGTAGCCCGGACAGGCGGGGCTCCTACGAGCAGTACTTC - TRBJ2-7 - TRBV19
CASSIGQLYEQYF TGTGCCAGCAGCATCGGACAGCTTTACGAGCAGTACTTC - TRBJ2-7 - TRBV7-8
CASSGLAELTDTQYF TGTGCCAGCAGCGGACTAGCGGAGCTCACAGATACGCAGTATTTT TRBD2 TRBJ2-3 - TRBV9
CASSLDQGEAYEQYF TGTGCCAGCAGCTTAGATCAGGGCGAGGCCTACGAGCAGTACTTC - TRBJ2-7 once TRBV11-3
CAWRARPEGAGGYTF TGTGCCTGGAGGGCCCGGCCGGAGGGGGCCGGTGGCTACACCTTC TRBD1 TRBJ1-2 - TRBV30
CASSLFPAGGRSSYEQYF TGCGCCAGCAGCTTGTTCCCAGCGGGAGGGCGAAGCTCCTACGAGCAGTACTTC TRBD2 TRBJ2-7 - TRBV5-1
CASLDDTGNTIYF TGTGCCAGCTTAGACGACACTGGAAACACCATATATTTT - TRBJ1-3 - TRBV6-5
CASSQRGVGNTQYF TGTGCCAGCAGCCAGCGGGGGGTTGGAAATACGCAGTATTTT TRBD2 TRBJ2-3 once TRBV7-2
CASSRTWGDEQFF TGCGCCAGCAGCCGGACATGGGGGGATGAGCAGTTCTTC - TRBJ2-1 once TRBV4-1
CAWDNSNTEAFF TGTGCCTGGGACAACAGCAACACTGAAGCTTTCTTT - TRBJ1-1 - TRBV30
CASSLTGTQPTEAFF TGCGCCAGCAGCCTTACCGGGACACAGCCCACTGAAGCTTTCTTT - TRBJ1-1 - TRBV5-1
CAIRRGLAGTDTQYF TGTGCCATCAGAAGGGGACTAGCGGGGACAGATACGCAGTATTTT TRBD2 TRBJ2-3 - TRBV10-3
CASSIVGNRGLPYEQYF TGTGCCAGTAGTATTGTTGGAAACAGGGGGCTGCCCTACGAGCAGTACTTC TRBD1 TRBJ2-7 - TRBV19
CASSLYSTSGANVLTF TGTGCCAGCAGTTTATACAGCACCTCTGGGGCCAACGTCCTGACTTTC - TRBJ2-6 once TRBV28
CASSLLPPTGGSKTTNEKLFF TGCGCCAGCAGCTTGTTACCCCCGACAGGGGGATCGAAGACAACTAATGAAAAACTGTTTTTT TRBD1 TRBJ1-4 - TRBV5-1
CASSSSPGQRDSYEQYF TGTGCCAGCAGCTCCTCGCCTGGACAGAGGGACTCCTACGAGCAGTACTTC - TRBJ2-7 - TRBV7-9
CASSVAGQDNSPLHF TGTGCCAGCAGCGTAGCAGGACAGGACAATTCACCCCTCCACTTT TRBD1 TRBJ1-6 - TRBV9
CASSSAGALSYEQYF TGTGCCAGCAGTTCCGCAGGGGCCCTCTCCTACGAGCAGTACTTC - TRBJ2-7 - TRBV27
CASSSGETEAFF TGTGCCAGCAGTTCAGGGGAGACTGAAGCTTTCTTT - TRBJ1-1 - TRBV12-3/TRBV12-4
CATSDPGQADEKLFF TGTGCCACCAGTGACCCGGGACAGGCTGATGAAAAACTGTTTTTT TRBD1 TRBJ1-4 - TRBV24-1
CASRYRDYYEQYF TGTGCCAGCAGATACCGGGACTACTACGAGCAGTACTTC TRBD2 TRBJ2-7 once TRBV6-5
CASSQETGRTEAFF TGCGCCAGCAGCCAAGAGACAGGGAGGACTGAAGCTTTCTTT TRBD1 TRBJ1-1 - TRBV4-1
CATHKSGRSTDTQYF TGTGCCACGCACAAATCGGGTCGGAGCACAGATACGCAGTATTTT - TRBJ2-3 - TRBV27
CASSQEAGTSGGVKETQYF TGTGCCAGCAGCCAAGAGGCCGGGACTAGCGGGGGGGTCAAAGAGACCCAGTACTTC TRBD2 TRBJ2-5 - TRBV4-2
CASSGDRGLLDTQYF TGTGCCAGCAGTGGGGACAGGGGGCTTTTAGATACGCAGTATTTT TRBD1 TRBJ2-3 - TRBV25-1
CASSQAGRGANQPQHF TGTGCCAGCAGCCAAGCGGGAAGAGGAGCAAATCAGCCCCAGCATTTT - TRBJ1-5 - TRBV3-1/TRBV3-2
CASSATGTSNQPQHF TGTGCCAGCAGTGCGACAGGGACGAGCAATCAGCCCCAGCATTTT TRBD1 TRBJ1-5 many TRBV6-2/TRBV6-3
CASSPDSGRPYNEKLFF TGTGCCAGTAGCCCGGACAGCGGTAGGCCCTATAATGAAAAACTGTTTTTT - TRBJ1-4 - TRBV19
CASSLTVRGQGSGYTF TGTGCCAGCAGCTTAACGGTTCGAGGACAGGGGAGCGGCTACACCTTC TRBD1 TRBJ1-2 - TRBV7-9
CVISESTPVGGHGSPLHF TGTGTCATCAGTGAGTCGACTCCGGTGGGGGGGCACGGTTCACCCCTCCACTTT - TRBJ1-6 - TRBV10-3
CASSSDRGTRNIQYF TGTGCCAGCAGCTCGGACAGGGGAACAAGAAACATTCAGTACTTC TRBD1 TRBJ2-4 - TRBV5-6
CASWERAEAFF TGTGCCAGCTGGGAGAGGGCTGAAGCTTTCTTT - TRBJ1-1 - TRBV27
CASSYGWRGSTDTQYF TGTGCCAGCAGTTACGGGTGGCGGGGGAGCACAGATACGCAGTATTTT TRBD2 TRBJ2-3 once TRBV7-2
CASSEISVIQETQYF TGTGCCAGCAGTGAAATCAGTGTCATCCAAGAGACCCAGTACTTC - TRBJ2-5 - TRBV2
CASSVATSTSGYQETQYF TGTGCCAGCAGCGTAGCTACCTCGACTAGCGGATACCAAGAGACCCAGTACTTC TRBD2 TRBJ2-5 - TRBV9
CATSRDHYVGAWNQPQHF TGTGCCACCAGCAGAGATCACTATGTGGGGGCATGGAATCAGCCCCAGCATTTT - TRBJ1-5 - TRBV15
CATSGQTISGNTIYF TGTGCCACTTCAGGACAGACGATCTCTGGAAACACCATATATTTT - TRBJ1-3 - TRBV7-9
CASSPQRGGDTEAFF TGTGCCAGCAGCCCTCAGCGGGGCGGAGACACTGAAGCTTTCTTT - TRBJ1-1 - TRBV7-6
CASSAPGQGRMNEQFF TGTGCCAGCAGCGCCCCTGGGCAGGGGCGTATGAATGAGCAGTTCTTC - TRBJ2-1 - TRBV7-9
CATSDFLLAGDVGNEQFF TGTGCCACCAGTGATTTCTTGTTAGCGGGAGACGTGGGCAATGAGCAGTTCTTC TRBD2 TRBJ2-1 - TRBV24-1
CASSIGAGTGSESFF TGTGCCAGTAGTATAGGAGCCGGGACAGGGAGTGAGTCTTTCTTT TRBD1 TRBJ1-1 - TRBV19
CASSFLGALSEKLFF TGTGCCAGCAGTTTCCTGGGGGCGCTCAGCGAAAAACTGTTTTTT - TRBJ1-4 - TRBV27
CASSVRAQGITEAFF TGCGCCAGCAGCGTCAGGGCCCAGGGGATCACTGAAGCTTTCTTT - TRBJ1-1 - TRBV5-1
CASRIGDLRWQYF TGTGCCAGCAGAATTGGAGACCTACGATGGCAGTACTTC - TRBJ2-7 few TRBV12-3/TRBV12-4
CASSSAGQPSGYTF TGTGCCAGCAGCTCGGCAGGGCAGCCGAGTGGCTACACCTTC - TRBJ1-2 - TRBV7-9
CASSQDEIAGVYGELFF TGTGCCAGCAGCCAAGATGAGATAGCGGGGGTTTACGGGGAGCTGTTTTTT TRBD2 TRBJ2-2 - TRBV4-2
CASSASTGWAEKLFF TGTGCCAGCAGCGCATCGACAGGGTGGGCAGAAAAACTGTTTTTT TRBD1 TRBJ1-4 - TRBV7-2
CASSETREKLFF TGTGCCAGCAGTGAGACCAGGGAAAAACTGTTTTTT - TRBJ1-4 - TRBV6-1
CASSGYRGQVEKLFF TGTGCCAGCAGCGGATACAGGGGGCAGGTTGAAAAACTGTTTTTT TRBD1 TRBJ1-4 - TRBV11-3
CASSLGRGDTQYF TGTGCCAGCAGTTTAGGACGCGGCGATACGCAGTATTTT - TRBJ2-3 - TRBV12-3/TRBV12-4
CASSERLAGGREVQFF TGTGCCAGCAGCGAACGACTAGCGGGGGGCCGGGAAGTTCAGTTCTTC TRBD2 TRBJ2-1 - TRBV9
CASSRSGGANEQFF TGTGCCAGCAGTCGTAGCGGGGGGGCGAATGAGCAGTTCTTC TRBD2 TRBJ2-1 - TRBV6-5
CATSRDKGTALGTQYF TGTGCCACCAGCAGAGATAAGGGGACAGCCCTCGGGACGCAGTATTTT TRBD1 TRBJ2-3 - TRBV15